This TCR beta chain stems from a study of blood T cell repertoires in COVID-19. Per the study methods: From reference gene primer amplification, estimates of nucleated cell counts were derived. Assay: immunoSEQ multiplex PCR; the TCRdb copy retains only in-frame clones and omits some. Clonal size and the V and J genes are those of that table, whereas D and trimming came from the DNA. The sample holds under 300,000 clones, approximately 90% seen once. Enrolled through a virtual design, the participants were between about 18 and 100 years of age and came from about two dozen US areas. Cohorts were determined from participant-reported clinical history. Specimen: PBMCs or T cells enriched from blood (not recorded which). This TCR was sampled from a woman under 30 who had recovered from COVID-19.

DNA of the CDR3: TGTGCCAGTAGTATCCAGGGGGGAGAGACCCAGTACTTC. As protein: CASSIQGGETQYF. The chain carries TRBV19 and TRBJ2-5; D may be TRBD1 (7 bases). The CDR3 spans 13 residues. In germline, CDR1 is LNHDA, CDR2 SQIVND (reference sequence). With 3 bases removed from V and 4 bases from J, the gap between germline ends came to 9 bases.